Listed here are 27 T cell receptor beta chains from one sample, sequenced in a study of cytomegalovirus exposure and HLA in healthy donors. PCR primers comprised 60 Vbeta and 13 Jbeta primers. Sequenced by immunoSEQ multiplex PCR; TCRdb stores in-frame clones only, minus some. The sample has 150,000 to 200,000 clones, over 80% seen once. The sample was PBMCs. These receptors were obtained from a girl aged 5 to 17 in good health and CMV-seropositive.

The V gene is TRBV5-4, the J gene TRBJ1-2; 7 positions agree with TRBD1. CDR3 size: 16 residues. After removal of 4 bases from V and 5 bases from J, the junction contained 14 bases not matched to a gene. Germline CDR1 is SGHNT and CDR2 is YYREEE (reference sequence). CDR3 amino acids: CASSGRTGGTSYGYTF. The CDR3 nucleotides read TGTGCCAGCAGCGGCCGGACAGGAGGAACGAGTTATGGCTACACCTTC.

The chain couples TRBV4-2 to TRBJ2-7; D not certain. Looked up from germline, CDR1 is LGHNA and CDR2 is YNFKEQ. This CDR3 is 12 amino acids long. V dropped 1 base and J dropped 6 bases, with 7 bases sitting between them. CDR3 sequence reads: CASSQGLGEQYF. CDR3 DNA sequence: TGTGCCAGCAGCCAAGGGCTAGGCGAGCAGTACTTC.

The rearrangement joins TRBV30 to TRBJ2-1; D is possibly TRBD2 (6 bases). Per germline, CDR1 GTSNPN and CDR2 SVGIG (reference sequence). The CDR3 consists of 14 residues. V was clipped by 1 base and J by 5 bases, with 12 bases between them. The CDR3 DNA is TGTGCCTGGAGTGACCTCAGCGGGCACAATGAGCAGTTCTTC. Translating gives CAWSDLSGHNEQFF.

V usage is TRBV30 and J usage is TRBJ2-7; D may be TRBD1 (5 bases). The CDR3 runs to 14 residues. Germline V gene data show CDR1 as GTSNPN and CDR2 as SVGIG (reference sequence). V lost 5 bases and J lost 3, with 17 bases in between. CDR3 loop: CAWGPLTGRYEQYF. The CDR3 coding sequence is TGTGCCTGGGGCCCCTTAACAGGCCGCTACGAGCAGTACTTC.

V usage is TRBV6-5 and J usage is TRBJ1-2; the D is unclear. V shed 3 bases and J shed 3 bases, with 8 bases lying between them. CDR1 is MNHEY, CDR2 SVGAGI, per germline. The CDR3 extends over 13 amino acids. The CDR3 is CASSYFQYYGYTF. The CDR3 DNA reads TGTGCCAGCAGTTATTTCCAGTACTATGGCTACACCTTC.

The chain joins TRBV13 to TRBJ2-3, with 11 bases fitting TRBD2. Germline trimming cut 3 bases from V and 0 bases from J; bases unmatched to any gene: 2. The CDR3 spans 16 residues. CDR1 is PRHDT, CDR2 FYEKMQ, per germline (reference sequence). DNA of the CDR3: TGTGCCAGCAGCTTGCGACTAGCGGGAAGCACAGATACGCAGTATTTT. Translating gives CASSLRLAGSTDTQYF.

This clone was found a few times. The V call is TRBV6-5, the J call TRBJ1-2, with D perhaps matching TRBD1 (6 bases). Germline V lookup: CDR1 MNHEY, CDR2 SVGAGI. V gave up 4 bases and J gave up 3 bases, with 12 bases separating them. The length of the CDR3 is 14 residues. This chain's CDR3 is CASSLGGRDYGYTF. In DNA form, the CDR3 reads TGTGCCAGCAGTTTAGGGGGAAGAGACTATGGCTACACCTTC.

The chain has TRBV7-2 and TRBJ2-6, with D tentatively TRBD1 (5 bases). From germline, CDR1 is SGHTA and CDR2 FQGNSA. This CDR3 is 16 amino acids long. V was clipped by 1 base and J by 2 bases, with 9 bases between them. The CDR3 sequence: CASSLGTPPGANVLTF. The CDR3 region has the DNA TGTGCCAGCAGCTTAGGGACACCTCCTGGGGCCAACGTCCTGACTTTC.

This clone was seen a few times. V gene TRBV4-1 combines with J gene TRBJ1-4; 7 bases match TRBD1. This CDR3 region has 14 residues. After removal of 2 bases from V and 4 bases from J, the junction contained 1 base not matched to a gene. Germline V lookup: CDR1 MGHRA, CDR2 YSYEKL. The CDR3 DNA reads TGCGCCAGCAGCCAACACAGGGGTAATGAAAAACTGTTTTTT. Translated: CASSQHRGNEKLFF.

This chain joins TRBV4-3 and TRBJ1-1; 8 bases map to TRBD1. Looked up from germline, CDR1 is LGHNA and CDR2 is YSLEER. The CDR3 runs 18 residues. V lost 4 bases to trimming and J lost 1 base; unmatched junction nucleotides: 14. The CDR3 is CASSRTPGQEGRNTEAFF. DNA of the CDR3: TGCGCCAGCAGCCGAACACCGGGACAGGAGGGTCGGAACACTGAAGCTTTCTTT.

The rearrangement uses TRBV7-9 and TRBJ2-1; maybe TRBD2 (5 bases). The CDR3 is 12 amino acids. Trimming removed 6 bases at V and 8 bases at J, with 11 bases between. Germline lookup yields CDR1 SEHNR and CDR2 FQNEAQ (reference sequence). The DNA of the CDR3 is TGTGCCAGCAGAACGGGGATGCATGAGCAGTTCTTC. Translating gives CASRTGMHEQFF.

The chain carries TRBV28 and TRBJ1-1; D unclear. Germline lookup yields CDR1 MDHEN and CDR2 SYDVKM. This CDR3 has 10 residues. The V end lost 11 bases, the J end lost 7 bases, and 11 bases lay between the germline ends. The chain's CDR3 is CAPKSIEAFF. Written as DNA, the CDR3 is TGTGCCCCCAAAAGCATTGAAGCTTTCTTT.

V gene TRBV7-3 combines with J gene TRBJ2-2; 7 nucleotides agree with TRBD1. Germline lookup yields CDR1 SGHTA and CDR2 FQGTGA. Trimming at V came to 5 bases and at J to 7 bases, leaving 4 bases not matched to a gene. This CDR3 region has 13 residues. The CDR3 loop reads CASSPTGLGELFF. In DNA, the CDR3 is TGTGCCAGCAGCCCGACAGGGCTCGGGGAGCTGTTTTTT.

The rearrangement joins TRBV28 to TRBJ2-7, with TRBD1 as a possible D gene (6 bases). The germline V gene encodes CDR1 MDHEN and CDR2 SYDVKM. The CDR3 has 16 amino acids. With 3 bases removed from V and 0 bases from J, the gap between germline ends came to 15 bases. As DNA, the CDR3 is TGTGCCAGCAGTTTTCACGGACAGACCCCCTCCTACGAGCAGTACTTC. Protein product: CASSFHGQTPSYEQYF.

The sample holds a few counts of this clone. DNA for the CDR3: TGTGCCAGCAGGACAGAGAACACTGAAGCTTTCTTT. Residues: CASRTENTEAFF. The rearrangement joins TRBV28 to TRBJ1-1; perhaps TRBD1 as D (5 bases). V lost 6 bases and J lost 1, with 6 bases in between. The CDR3 totals 12 residues. Germline V gene sequence: CDR1 MDHEN, CDR2 SYDVKM.

V and J are TRBV5-6 and TRBJ2-7, with 8 bases fitting TRBD1. CDR3 length: 14 residues. Germline CDR1 and CDR2: SGHDT and YYEEEE. Trimming at V came to 4 bases and at J to 4 bases, leaving 7 bases not matched to a gene. The CDR3 spells CASSGDRGPYEQYF. The CDR3, as DNA: TGTGCCAGCAGCGGCGACAGGGGACCGTACGAGCAGTACTTC.

CDR3: CASSEQNQPQHF. CDR3 sequence (DNA): TGTGCCAGCAGTGAACAAAATCAGCCCCAGCATTTT. V gene TRBV6-1 combines with J gene TRBJ1-5, with D unresolved. Trimming removed 2 bases at V and 4 bases at J, with 3 bases between. Germline CDR1 is MNHNS and CDR2 is SASEGT. The CDR3 sequence is 12 residues long.

The chain carries TRBV7-2 and TRBJ2-5; 10 nucleotides agree with TRBD1. V shed 1 base and J 4 bases; nucleotides not matched to a gene: 0. This CDR3 region has 14 residues. Germline values: CDR1 SGHTA, CDR2 FQGNSA. This chain's CDR3 is CASSLGDRGETQYF. CDR3 DNA: TGTGCCAGCAGCTTAGGGGACAGGGGAGAGACCCAGTACTTC.

The rearrangement uses TRBV4-3 and TRBJ2-1; a weak D match, TRBD1 (6 bases). Per the germline V gene, CDR1 is LGHNA and CDR2 is YSLEER. The germline V and J ends were trimmed by 3 bases and 3 bases, with 12 bases remaining between them. This CDR3 has 15 amino acids. CDR3 sequence reads: CASSHDRTVYNEQFF. CDR3 nucleotide sequence: TGCGCCAGCAGCCACGACCGGACAGTCTACAATGAGCAGTTCTTC.

V usage is TRBV7-9 and J usage is TRBJ2-7, with 12 bases that match TRBD2. The CDR3 covers 17 residues. J gave up 2 bases and V 5 bases, and 10 bases lay outside the gene matches. In germline, CDR1 is SEHNR, CDR2 FQNEAQ (reference sequence). The CDR3 protein is CASSEVVTSGRAYEQYF. CDR3 in DNA: TGTGCCAGCAGCGAGGTGGTGACTAGCGGGAGAGCCTACGAGCAGTACTTC. Complete variable domain (other parts from reference TRBV7-9 and TRBJ2-7): DTGVSQNPRHKITKRGQNVTFRCDPISEHNRLYWYRQTLGQGPEFLTYFQNEAQLEKSRLLSDRFSAERPKGSFSTLEIQRTEQGDSAMYLCASSEVVTSGRAYEQYFGPGTRLTVT.

The chain links TRBV15 to TRBJ2-7, with D possibly matching TRBD2 (5 bases). CDR1 is LNHNV and CDR2 is YYDKDF in the germline V gene (reference sequence). V was clipped by 0 bases and J by 0 bases, with 18 bases between them. This CDR3 spans 18 amino acids. CDR3 in DNA: TGTGCCACCAGCAGAGACGGGTCTTCGCGGGCCTACTCCTACGAGCAGTACTTC. Amino acid sequence: CATSRDGSSRAYSYEQYF. The entire variable domain, with the rest obtained from reference TRBV15 and TRBJ2-7, is as follows: DAMVIQNPRYQVTQFGKPVTLSCSQTLNHNVMYWYQQKSSQAPKLLFHYYDKDFNNEADTPDNFQSRRPNTSFCFLDIRSPGLGDTAMYLCATSRDGSSRAYSYEQYFGPGTRLTVT.

The chain links TRBV25-1 to TRBJ2-7; tentatively, D is TRBD2 (6 bases). The CDR3 is made up of 13 amino acids. Germline V gives CDR1 MGHDK, CDR2 SYGVNS. The V end was cut by 4 bases, the J end by 1 base, with 8 bases between. This CDR3 is CASSVGLSYEQYF. CDR3 sequence (DNA): TGTGCCAGCAGTGTTGGACTATCCTACGAGCAGTACTTC.

The J gene is TRBJ1-4, the V gene TRBV5-1; D remains ambiguous. V lost 5 bases and J lost 8, with 19 bases in between. The length of the CDR3 is 15 residues. Germline CDR1 SGHRS, CDR2 YFSETQ. In nucleotides, the CDR3 is TGCGCCAGCAGGGCACCGGGTCTCAGAAGGGAAAAACTGTTTTTT. Translated: CASRAPGLRREKLFF. The complete variable domain, with remaining parts taken from reference TRBV5-1 and TRBJ1-4, reads KAGVTQTPRYLIKTRGQQVTLSCSPISGHRSVSWYQQTPGQGLQFLFEYFSETQRNKGNFPGRFSGRQFSNSRSEMNVSTLELGDSALYLCASRAPGLRREKLFFGSGTQLSVL.

In this sample, this clone turned up a few times. The chain uses TRBV7-9 and TRBJ2-7, with 13 bases aligning to TRBD2. The junction had 9 bases not matched to a gene; V was cut back by 5 bases and J by 5 bases. The CDR3 spans 16 residues. The V gene's germline CDR1 is SEHNR and CDR2 FQNEAQ (reference sequence). CDR3 loop: CASSLDPGLAGNEQYF. CDR3 sequence (DNA): TGTGCCAGCAGCCTCGACCCGGGACTAGCGGGAAACGAGCAGTACTTC.

The chain carries TRBV5-6 and TRBJ2-1; possible D gene TRBD1, 6 bases. V was shortened by 6 bases and J by 5 bases, with 24 bases between the two germline ends. Germline lookup yields CDR1 SGHDT and CDR2 YYEEEE. There are 17 residues in the CDR3. CDR3 region: CASTGGENYRDNNEQFF. CDR3 nucleotides: TGTGCCAGCACCGGTGGGGAAAACTACAGGGATAACAATGAGCAGTTCTTC.

The rearrangement uses TRBV6-1 and TRBJ1-2; TRBD1 matches at 8 bases. Unmatched junction bases numbered 6, after V lost 5 bases and J lost 4 bases. Germline-derived CDR1 and CDR2 are MNHNS and SASEGT. The CDR3 covers 14 residues. The CDR3 spells CASSLTQGGYGYTF. DNA for the CDR3: TGTGCCAGCAGTTTAACACAGGGGGGCTATGGCTACACCTTC.

This sequence joins TRBV18 and TRBJ1-2; D perhaps matches TRBD1 (5 bases). V was trimmed by 3 bases and J by 4 bases, leaving 15 bases between them. CDR1 is KGHSH, CDR2 LQKENI, per germline. This CDR3 region has 15 residues. Written as DNA, the CDR3 is TGTGCCAGCTCACCCTCCATCGGGGGTTTCTATGGCTACACCTTC. This translates into CASSPSIGGFYGYTF.